This T cell receptor beta chain was identified during a study of patients and donors after allogeneic stem cell transplantation. One entry per CDR3 protein results from TCRdb running MiXCR on the RT-PCR reads. Among some 960,000 distinct CDR3 sequences, roughly 18% were seen once, and the ten largest hold 5% to 7.5%. This CDR3 is 12 amino acids long. Trimming removed 2 bases at V and 7 bases at J, with 8 bases between. Per the germline V gene, CDR1 is MNHEY and CDR2 is SVGEGT. The sequenced material came from blood, either unsorted or a sorted T cell fraction (not recorded which). The TCR comes from a human donor who was either an allogeneic HSCT recipient or a stem cell or donor lymphocyte infusion donor (not recorded which). It is not recorded whose cells these are; they may come from a transplant donor. This chain connects TRBV6-2 or TRBV6-3 to TRBJ2-5; D not resolved. The CDR3 sequence is CASSYPVATQYF. The CDR3 DNA is TGTGCCAGCAGTTACCCGGTAGCGACCCAGTACTTC.